This T cell receptor (beta chain) was captured in a study of blood T cell dynamics during melanoma immunotherapy. Profiling relied on immunoSEQ multiplex PCR, and the TCRdb table lists in-frame clones only, not all of them. The sample carries 900 or so clones, less than 70% recorded once. V was shortened by 5 bases and J by 2 bases, with 19 bases between the two germline ends. Germline V CDR1 and CDR2: SGHTA, FQGTGA. CDR3 length: 17 amino acids. As to time point: week 3, after first cycle of checkpoint inhibitor. The clonotype originates from a human donor with melanoma. The J gene is TRBJ2-1, the V gene TRBV7-3; D is perhaps TRBD2 (6 bases). The material was central memory CD8+ T cells from blood, obtained from a patient treated with checkpoint blockade. The CDR3 reads CASSPREKRAAYNEQFF. As DNA, the CDR3 is TGTGCCAGCAGCCCTAGGGAGAAGCGGGCCGCCTACAATGAGCAGTTCTTC.